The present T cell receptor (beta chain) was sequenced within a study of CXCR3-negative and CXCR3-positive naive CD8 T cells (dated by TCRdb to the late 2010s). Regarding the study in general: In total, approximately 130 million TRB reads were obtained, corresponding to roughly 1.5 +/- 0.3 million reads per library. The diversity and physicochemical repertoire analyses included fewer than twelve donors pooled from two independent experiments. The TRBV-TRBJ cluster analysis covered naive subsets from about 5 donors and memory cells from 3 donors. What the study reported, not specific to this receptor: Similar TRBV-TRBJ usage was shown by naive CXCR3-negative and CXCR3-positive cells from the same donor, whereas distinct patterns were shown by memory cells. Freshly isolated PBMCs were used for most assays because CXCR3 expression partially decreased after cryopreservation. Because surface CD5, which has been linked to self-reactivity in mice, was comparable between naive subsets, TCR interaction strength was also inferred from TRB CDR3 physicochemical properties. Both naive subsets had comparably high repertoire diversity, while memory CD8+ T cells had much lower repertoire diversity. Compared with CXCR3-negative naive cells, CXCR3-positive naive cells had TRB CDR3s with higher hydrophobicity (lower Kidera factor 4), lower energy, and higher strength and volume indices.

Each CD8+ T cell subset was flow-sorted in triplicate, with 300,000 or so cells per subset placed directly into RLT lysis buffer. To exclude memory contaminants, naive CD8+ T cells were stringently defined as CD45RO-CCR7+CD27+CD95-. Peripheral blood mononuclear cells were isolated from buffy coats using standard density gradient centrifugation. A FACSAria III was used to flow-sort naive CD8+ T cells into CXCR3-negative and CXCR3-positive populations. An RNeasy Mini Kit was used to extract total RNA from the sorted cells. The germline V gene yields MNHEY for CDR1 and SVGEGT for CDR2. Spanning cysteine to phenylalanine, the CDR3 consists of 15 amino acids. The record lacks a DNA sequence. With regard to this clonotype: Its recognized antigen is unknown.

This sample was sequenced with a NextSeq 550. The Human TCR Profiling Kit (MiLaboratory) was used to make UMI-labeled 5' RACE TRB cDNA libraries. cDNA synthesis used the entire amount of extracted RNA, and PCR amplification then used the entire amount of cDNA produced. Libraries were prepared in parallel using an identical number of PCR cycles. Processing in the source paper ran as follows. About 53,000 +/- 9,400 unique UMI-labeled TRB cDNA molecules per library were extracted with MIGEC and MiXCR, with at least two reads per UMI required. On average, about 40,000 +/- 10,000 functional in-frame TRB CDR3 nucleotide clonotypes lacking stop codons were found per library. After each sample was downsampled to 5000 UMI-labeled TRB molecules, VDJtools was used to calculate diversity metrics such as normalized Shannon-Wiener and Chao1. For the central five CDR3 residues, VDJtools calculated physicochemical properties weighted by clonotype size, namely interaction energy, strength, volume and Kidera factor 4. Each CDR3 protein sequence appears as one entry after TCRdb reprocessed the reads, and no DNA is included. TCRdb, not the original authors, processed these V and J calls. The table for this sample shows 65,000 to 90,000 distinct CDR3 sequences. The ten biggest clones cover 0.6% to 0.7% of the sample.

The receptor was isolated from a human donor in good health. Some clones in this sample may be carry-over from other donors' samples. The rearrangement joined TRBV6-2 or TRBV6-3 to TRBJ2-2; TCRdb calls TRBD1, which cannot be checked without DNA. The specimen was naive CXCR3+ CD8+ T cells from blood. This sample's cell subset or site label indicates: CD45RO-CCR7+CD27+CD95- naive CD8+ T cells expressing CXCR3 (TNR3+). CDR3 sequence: CASSSLDREPGELFF.